This T cell receptor (beta chain) was captured by sequencing in a study of T cell responses to AZD1222 COVID-19 vaccine. Concerning this clone itself: The antigen is unknown.

The ends were cut back, 4 bases at V and 7 bases at J, with 10 bases in the middle. The CDR3 covers 12 residues. Germline CDR1 is ENHRY and CDR2 is SYGVKD. Method: immunoSEQ multiplex PCR; TCRdb's copy keeps in-frame clones and lacks some. The profile shows fewer than 150,000 clones, roughly 88% of them singletons. Study findings and constraints: Distributed over spike, vaccine-associated CD4 TCRs predominated at 160-218 and 743-854.

The chain links TRBV10-3 to TRBJ1-1, with a tentative D call TRBD1 (6 bases). The sequence derives from an adult in good health. The sequencing here drew on peripheral blood, taken on day 0 of AZD1222 vaccination. CDR3 in DNA: TGTGCCATCAGTGCAGGACAGATTGAAGCTTTCTTT. It specifies CAISAGQIEAFF.